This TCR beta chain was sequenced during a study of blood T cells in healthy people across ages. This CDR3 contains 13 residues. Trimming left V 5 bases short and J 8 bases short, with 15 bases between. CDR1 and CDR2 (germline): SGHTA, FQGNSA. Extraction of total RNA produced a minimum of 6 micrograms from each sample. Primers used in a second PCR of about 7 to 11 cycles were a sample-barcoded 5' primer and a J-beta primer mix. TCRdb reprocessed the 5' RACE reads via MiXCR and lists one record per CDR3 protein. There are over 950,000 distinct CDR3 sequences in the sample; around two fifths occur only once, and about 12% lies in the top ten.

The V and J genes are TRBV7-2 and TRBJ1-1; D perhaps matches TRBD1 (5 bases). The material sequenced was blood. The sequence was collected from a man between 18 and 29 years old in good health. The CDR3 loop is CASSVLGGVEAFF. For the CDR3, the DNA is TGTGCCAGCAGCGTCCTAGGAGGGGTAGAAGCTTTCTTT.